One and the same sample provided the 26 T cell receptor beta chains below, sequenced in a study of T cells after yellow fever vaccination. TCRdb recomputed calls from the 5' RACE reads with MiXCR, one row per CDR3 protein. Of fewer than 450,000 distinct CDR3 sequences listed, 11% are singletons. The specimen was PBMCs, collected on the day of the first yellow fever vaccination. The receptors come from a man aged 18 to 30 who received the YFV17D yellow fever vaccine.

The chain combines TRBV4-1 with TRBJ2-2; D remains ambiguous. Trimming pared 1 base from V and 5 bases from J, leaving 8 bases between. There are 14 residues in the CDR3. Germline-derived CDR1 and CDR2 are MGHRA and YSYEKL. The CDR3 is CASSQVVGTGELFF. DNA for the CDR3: TGCGCCAGCAGCCAAGTTGTTGGAACCGGGGAGCTGTTTTTT.

This rearrangement joins TRBV5-1 to TRBJ2-6; no reliable D call. The CDR3 has 17 residues. Deletions cut 0 bases from V and 0 bases from J, with 10 bases between. Germline-derived CDR1 and CDR2 are SGHRS and YFSETQ. As DNA, the CDR3 is TGCGCCAGCAGCTTGGCCGGGTCAGTCTCTGGGGCCAACGTCCTGACTTTC. Residues: CASSLAGSVSGANVLTF.

This chain links TRBV18 with TRBJ2-1; D tentatively fits TRBD1 or TRBD2 (5 bases each). With 2 bases removed from V and 1 base from J, the gap between germline ends came to 12 bases. CDR3 size: 16 residues. Germline V lookup: CDR1 KGHSH, CDR2 LQKENI. CDR3 DNA sequence: TGTGCCAGCTCACCAACCGGGACGGTATCCTACAATGAGCAGTTCTTC. Translated: CASSPTGTVSYNEQFF.

The chain joins TRBV30 to TRBJ2-7; the match to TRBD1 covers 10 bases. The germline CDR1 and CDR2 sequences are GTSNPN and SVGIG (reference sequence). Trimming took 2 bases from V and 4 from J; bases not matched to a gene: 2. The CDR3 totals 13 residues. The CDR3 here is CAWSRQGAYEQYF. For the CDR3, the DNA is TGTGCCTGGAGTAGACAGGGGGCGTACGAGCAGTACTTC.

The gene calls are TRBV4-1 and TRBJ1-4; D is ambiguous. V was pared by 1 base and J by 4 bases, with 7 bases between. The CDR3 extends over 14 amino acids. The germline gives CDR1 MGHRA, CDR2 YSYEKL. The DNA for the CDR3 is TGCGCCAGCAGCCAAGGCGTGGATAATGAAAAACTGTTTTTT. Translation gives CASSQGVDNEKLFF.

This clonotype occurred a few times. The gene calls are TRBV5-1 and TRBJ2-3, with D uncertain. Trimming took off 0 bases at V and 1 base at J, with 12 bases between the two ends. CDR3 length: 16 amino acids. Germline CDR1 SGHRS, CDR2 YFSETQ. In DNA form, the CDR3 reads TGCGCCAGCAGCTTGGCTAGGGAATCCGGCACAGATACGCAGTATTTT. Its translation is CASSLARESGTDTQYF.

This clonotype was detected a few times. V and J are TRBV5-1 and TRBJ2-3, with a possible D match to TRBD1 (6 bases). V lost 0 bases to trimming and J lost 4 bases, with 12 bases between them. The CDR3 totals 15 residues. The germline gives CDR1 SGHRS, CDR2 YFSETQ. The CDR3 sequence is CASSLGGGMPDTQYF. CDR3 sequence (DNA): TGCGCCAGCAGCTTGGGAGGGGGTATGCCAGATACGCAGTATTTT. Variable domain in full (rest from reference TRBV5-1 and TRBJ2-3): KAGVTQTPRYLIKTRGQQVTLSCSPISGHRSVSWYQQTPGQGLQFLFEYFSETQRNKGNFPGRFSGRQFSNSRSEMNVSTLELGDSALYLCASSLGGGMPDTQYFGPGTRLTVL.

The genes are TRBV5-1 and TRBJ1-1; unclear D gene. The CDR3 has 15 amino acids. Trimming removed 4 bases at V and 5 bases at J, with 18 bases between. Germline V gene lookup returns CDR1 SGHRS and CDR2 YFSETQ. CDR3 region: CASSQRPSTGTEAFF. The CDR3 nucleotides read TGCGCCAGCAGCCAAAGACCGTCGACGGGGACTGAAGCTTTCTTT.

The sample holds a few counts of this clonotype. The chain couples TRBV10-3 to TRBJ2-3, with TRBD2 matching 10 bases. The V gene's germline CDR1 is ENHRY and CDR2 SYGVKD. This CDR3 is built from 16 residues. V lost 5 bases, J lost 3 bases, and 8 bases stayed unmatched. CDR3 DNA sequence: TGTGCCATCAGTTACCCCACTAGCGGGGAAACAGATACGCAGTATTTT. Its translation: CAISYPTSGETDTQYF.

This clonotype showed up just a few times. The chain is built from TRBV18 and TRBJ1-1, with D possibly matching TRBD1 (5 bases). Germline V CDR1 and CDR2: KGHSH, LQKENI. The V gene lost 0 bases and the J gene lost 5 bases, with 10 bases spanning the gap. There are 14 residues in the CDR3. The CDR3 sequence is CASSPPGGETEAFF. For the CDR3, the DNA is TGTGCCAGCTCACCACCTGGGGGGGAAACTGAAGCTTTCTTT. Together with reference TRBV18 and TRBJ1-1, the CDR3 gives the full variable domain: NAGVMQNPRHLVRRRGQEARLRCSPMKGHSHVYWYRQLPEEGLKFMVYLQKENIIDESGMPKERFSAEFPKEGPSILRIQQVVRGDSAAYFCASSPPGGETEAFFGQGTRLTVV.

This clonotype has a handful of counts. The chain is built from TRBV6-5 and TRBJ1-5, with 7 bases fitting TRBD1. This CDR3 has 14 amino acids. CDR1 is MNHEY, CDR2 SVGAGI, per germline. V dropped 4 bases and J dropped 9; count of bases not matched to a gene: 9. CDR3 bases: TGTGCCAGCAGTTTCGACAGGGAATTCTCGCCCCAGCATTTT. Protein: CASSFDREFSPQHF.

The chain carries TRBV18 and TRBJ2-1; the D call may be TRBD1 or TRBD2 (5 bases each). The germline V and J ends were trimmed by 2 bases and 13 bases, with 18 bases remaining between them. The CDR3 spans 14 residues. Germline V CDR1 and CDR2: KGHSH, LQKENI. CDR3 sequence (DNA): TGTGCCAGCTCACCATCCGGCCGGGACCTGCATCAGTTCTTC. Protein sequence: CASSPSGRDLHQFF.

A few counts support this clonotype. The rearrangement joins TRBV29-1 to TRBJ2-3; perhaps D is TRBD1 or TRBD2 (5 bases each). V dropped 3 bases and J dropped 0 bases, with 19 bases sitting between them. The germline CDR1 and CDR2 sequences are SQVTM and ANQGSEA. The CDR3 totals 17 residues. The CDR3 bases are TGCAGCGTTGAGGGGTTTGGGCCGGGGCCTAGCACAGATACGCAGTATTTT. The encoded protein is CSVEGFGPGPSTDTQYF.

This clonotype was picked up a small number of times. The chain has TRBV6-2 or TRBV6-3 and TRBJ1-1, with 7 bases lining up with TRBD1. V shed 4 bases, J shed 1 base, and the junction held 18 bases outside the gene matches. This CDR3 is 19 amino acids long. Per the germline V gene, CDR1 is MNHEY and CDR2 is SVGEGT. This CDR3 is CASSSPSRGGQYKNTEAFF. The CDR3 nucleotides read TGTGCCAGCAGTTCCCCTTCCCGGGGGGGACAGTATAAGAACACTGAAGCTTTCTTT.

This clonotype was seen a few times. This chain connects TRBV4-3 to TRBJ1-2; D unclear. The germline V gene has CDR1 LGHNA and CDR2 YSLEER. Trimming removed 0 bases at V and 3 bases at J, with 8 bases between. CDR3 length: 14 residues. CDR3 DNA sequence: TGCGCCAGCAGCCAAGATACGATGGACTATGGCTACACCTTC. Translating it yields CASSQDTMDYGYTF.

This clonotype was observed a handful of times. The rearrangement joins TRBV3-1 to TRBJ2-5; the D is unclear. The CDR3 has 12 amino acids. CDR1 is LGHDT, CDR2 YNNKEL, per germline (reference sequence). V gave up 4 bases and J gave up 2 bases, with 5 bases separating them. In nucleotides, the CDR3 is TGTGCCAGCAGCCGACATCAAGAGACCCAGTACTTC. It specifies CASSRHQETQYF.

The gene calls are TRBV2 and TRBJ2-7; D remains ambiguous. V lost 6 bases and J lost 7, with 19 bases in between. Germline V gene data show CDR1 as SNHLY and CDR2 as FYNNEI. CDR3 size: 14 residues. Written as DNA, the CDR3 is TGTGCCAGCAGGGGCGACGCGAGGAAGTTGGAGCAGTACTTC. It encodes CASRGDARKLEQYF.

This clonotype came up many times. The chain has TRBV6-1 and TRBJ2-3, with 8 bases lining up with TRBD1. The CDR3 is 13 amino acids. Germline V gene lookup returns CDR1 MNHNS and CDR2 SASEGT. V lost 6 bases, J lost 7 bases, and 6 bases stayed unmatched. CDR3 DNA sequence: TGTGCCAGCAGGAGACAGGGGTGGAATACGCAGTATTTT. The encoded protein is CASRRQGWNTQYF.

This clonotype was picked up many times. The chain employs TRBV27 and TRBJ2-7, with D possibly matching TRBD1 (6 bases). The V and J ends lost 9 bases and 3 bases respectively, with 15 bases between them. The CDR3 sequence is 13 residues long. Looked up from germline, CDR1 is MNHEY and CDR2 is SMNVEV (reference sequence). The DNA of the CDR3 is TGTGCCAGTAAGGGACATAACCGCTACGAGCAGTACTTC. It encodes CASKGHNRYEQYF.

The table lists this clonotype with many counts. The chain links TRBV4-2 to TRBJ2-3; 9 nucleotides agree with TRBD2. J lost 3 bases, V lost 1 base, and 5 bases had no gene match. The CDR3 covers 16 residues. Germline V CDR1 and CDR2: LGHNA, YNFKEQ. DNA for the CDR3: TGTGCCAGCAGCCAAGCAGCGGGGGGTTTGACAGATACGCAGTATTTT. Its protein is CASSQAAGGLTDTQYF.

V gene TRBV28 combines with J gene TRBJ2-7; tentatively, D is TRBD1 (6 bases). CDR3 length equals 12 residues. Trimming removed 4 bases from V and 9 bases from J, with 13 bases in between. Germline loops: CDR1 MDHEN, CDR2 SYDVKM. CDR3 coding DNA: TGTGCCAGCAGTTATGGTTGGGGGCGGCAGTACGTC. Amino acid sequence: CASSYGWGRQYV.

The V gene is TRBV20-1, the J gene TRBJ1-1; 9 bases line up with TRBD1. The ends lost 1 base at V and 4 bases at J; junction bases unmatched: 4. The CDR3 runs 14 residues. Germline V lookup: CDR1 DFQATT, CDR2 SNEGSKA (reference sequence). Here the CDR3 DNA reads TGCAGTGCTAGAGCTCCGGACAGGGGCACTGAAGCTTTCTTT. Translation gives CSARAPDRGTEAFF.

V is TRBV19 and J is TRBJ2-2, with TRBD1 identical over 9 bases. Germline V gene lookup returns CDR1 LNHDA and CDR2 SQIVND (reference sequence). The CDR3 totals 17 residues. V was pared by 7 bases and J by 2 bases, with 11 bases of the junction left unmatched. Here the CDR3 reads CASTPSDRGSNTGELFF. CDR3 sequence (DNA): TGTGCCAGTACCCCGTCCGACAGGGGGAGTAACACCGGGGAGCTGTTTTTT.

This clonotype turned up a few times. V is TRBV7-2 and J is TRBJ2-1; D gene ambiguous. There are 12 residues in the CDR3. The germline V gene encodes CDR1 SGHTA and CDR2 FQGNSA. Deletions cut 5 bases from V and 10 bases from J, with 12 bases between. The chain's CDR3 is CASSLGWNEQFF. The CDR3 nucleotides are TGTGCCAGCAGCCTAGGGTGGAACGAGCAGTTCTTC.

This clonotype has at least ten counts. This chain links TRBV5-1 with TRBJ2-5; 15 bases agree with TRBD2. The CDR3 consists of 17 residues. V trimming: 4 bases; J trimming: 0 bases; junction bases outside the gene matches: 4. The germline gives CDR1 SGHRS, CDR2 YFSETQ. The CDR3, as DNA: TGCGCCAGCAGCGTGGGACTAGCGGGGGGCAACCAAGAGACCCAGTACTTC. Protein: CASSVGLAGGNQETQYF. Combining the CDR3 with reference TRBV5-1 and TRBJ2-5 gives the whole variable domain KAGVTQTPRYLIKTRGQQVTLSCSPISGHRSVSWYQQTPGQGLQFLFEYFSETQRNKGNFPGRFSGRQFSNSRSEMNVSTLELGDSALYLCASSVGLAGGNQETQYFGPGTRLLVL.

This clonotype was seen a few times. This rearrangement joins TRBV2 to TRBJ2-1; D not resolved. Germline CDR1 is SNHLY and CDR2 is FYNNEI. CDR3 length: 13 amino acids. V was pared by 3 bases and J by 7 bases, with 10 bases between. The CDR3 nucleotides read TGTGCCAGCAGTGACAGGCTCAGGAATGAGCAGTTCTTC. This sequence encodes CASSDRLRNEQFF.